This TCR beta chain derives from a study of blood T cell repertoires in COVID-19. The wider study: Acute and convalescent COVID-19 specimens originated in the United States, Italy and Spain.

This CDR3 has 16 amino acids. Trimming took 4 bases from V and 2 from J, leaving 15 bases between them. Looked up from germline, CDR1 is SGHRS and CDR2 is YFSETQ. Profiling relied on immunoSEQ multiplex PCR, and the TCRdb table lists in-frame clones only, not all of them. The table lists 100,000 or so clones, 81% of them singletons. This clonotype was obtained from an older man with acute or convalescent COVID-19. V is TRBV5-1 and J is TRBJ2-2, with D maybe TRBD2 (6 bases). Sequenced sample: peripheral blood. This CDR3 is CASSTRLDLNTGELFF. Here the CDR3 DNA reads TGCGCCAGCAGCACCAGACTAGACCTTAACACCGGGGAGCTGTTTTTT.